What follows is one T cell receptor (beta chain) and its context. Deletions cut 5 bases from V and 5 bases from J, with 18 bases between. CDR1 is MDHEN, CDR2 SYDVKM, per germline. This CDR3 is 16 amino acids long. The data belong to a study of blood T cell repertoires in COVID-19. Using immunoSEQ multiplex PCR, the repertoire was profiled, and TCRdb retains in-frame clones only, with some absent. The sample comprises tens of thousands of clones, 83% of which are singletons, and about 9.4% rests with the top ten. This chain links TRBV28 with TRBJ1-4, with D perhaps TRBD1 (6 bases). This clonotype was sampled from a man aged 45-65 years with COVID-19, enrolled during active disease. Specimen: peripheral blood. CDR3 protein: CASSPIDRMFNEKLFF. CDR3 coding DNA: TGTGCCAGCAGTCCTATTGACAGGATGTTCAATGAAAAACTGTTTTTT.